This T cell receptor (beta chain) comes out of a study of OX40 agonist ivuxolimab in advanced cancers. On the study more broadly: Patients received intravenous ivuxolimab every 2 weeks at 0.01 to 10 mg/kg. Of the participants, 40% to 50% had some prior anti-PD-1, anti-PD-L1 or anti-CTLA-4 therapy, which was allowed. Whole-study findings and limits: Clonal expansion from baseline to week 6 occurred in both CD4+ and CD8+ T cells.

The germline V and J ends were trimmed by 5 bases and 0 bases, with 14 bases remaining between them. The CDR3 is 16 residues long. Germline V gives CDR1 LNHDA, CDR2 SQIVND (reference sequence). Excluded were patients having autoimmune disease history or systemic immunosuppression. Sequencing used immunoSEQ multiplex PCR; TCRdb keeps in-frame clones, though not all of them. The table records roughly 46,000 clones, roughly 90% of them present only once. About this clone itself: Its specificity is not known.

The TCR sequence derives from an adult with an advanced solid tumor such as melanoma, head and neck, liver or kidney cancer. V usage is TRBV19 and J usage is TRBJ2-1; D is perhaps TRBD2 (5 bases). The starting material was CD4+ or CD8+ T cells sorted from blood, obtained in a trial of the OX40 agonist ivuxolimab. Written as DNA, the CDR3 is TGTGCCAGTAGTGCACCGGGATCGAGCTCCTACAATGAGCAGTTCTTC. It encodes CASSAPGSSSYNEQFF.